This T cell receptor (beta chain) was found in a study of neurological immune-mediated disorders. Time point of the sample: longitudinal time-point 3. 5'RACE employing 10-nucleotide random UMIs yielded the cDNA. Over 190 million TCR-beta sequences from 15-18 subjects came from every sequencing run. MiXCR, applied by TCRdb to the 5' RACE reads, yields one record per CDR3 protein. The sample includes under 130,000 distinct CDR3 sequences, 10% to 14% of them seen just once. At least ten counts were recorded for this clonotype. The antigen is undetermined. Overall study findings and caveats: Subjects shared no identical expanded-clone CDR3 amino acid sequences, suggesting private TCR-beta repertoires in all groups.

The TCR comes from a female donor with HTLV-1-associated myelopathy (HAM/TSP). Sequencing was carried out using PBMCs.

The CDR3 coding sequence is TGTGCCAGCAGCGTCCAGGGGGAACAAGAGACCCAGTACTTC. Encoded protein: CASSVQGEQETQYF. V usage is TRBV9 and J usage is TRBJ2-5, with 7 bases identical to TRBD1. The CDR3 has 14 amino acids. V dropped 2 bases and J dropped 2; count of bases not matched to a gene: 3. The germline CDR1 and CDR2 sequences are SGDLS and YYNGEE.